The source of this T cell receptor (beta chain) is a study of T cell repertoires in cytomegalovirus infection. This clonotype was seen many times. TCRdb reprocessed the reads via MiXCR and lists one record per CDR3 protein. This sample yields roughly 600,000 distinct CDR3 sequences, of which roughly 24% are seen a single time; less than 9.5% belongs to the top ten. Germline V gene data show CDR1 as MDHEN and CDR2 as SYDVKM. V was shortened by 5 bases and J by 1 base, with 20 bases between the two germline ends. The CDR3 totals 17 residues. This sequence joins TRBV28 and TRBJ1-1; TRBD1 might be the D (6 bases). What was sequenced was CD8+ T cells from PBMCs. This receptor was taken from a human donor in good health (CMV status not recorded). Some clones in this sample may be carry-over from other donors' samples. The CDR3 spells CASSTDSGGARNTEAFF. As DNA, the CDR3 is TGTGCCAGCAGTACTGACTCGGGGGGCGCCCGGAACACTGAAGCTTTCTTT.